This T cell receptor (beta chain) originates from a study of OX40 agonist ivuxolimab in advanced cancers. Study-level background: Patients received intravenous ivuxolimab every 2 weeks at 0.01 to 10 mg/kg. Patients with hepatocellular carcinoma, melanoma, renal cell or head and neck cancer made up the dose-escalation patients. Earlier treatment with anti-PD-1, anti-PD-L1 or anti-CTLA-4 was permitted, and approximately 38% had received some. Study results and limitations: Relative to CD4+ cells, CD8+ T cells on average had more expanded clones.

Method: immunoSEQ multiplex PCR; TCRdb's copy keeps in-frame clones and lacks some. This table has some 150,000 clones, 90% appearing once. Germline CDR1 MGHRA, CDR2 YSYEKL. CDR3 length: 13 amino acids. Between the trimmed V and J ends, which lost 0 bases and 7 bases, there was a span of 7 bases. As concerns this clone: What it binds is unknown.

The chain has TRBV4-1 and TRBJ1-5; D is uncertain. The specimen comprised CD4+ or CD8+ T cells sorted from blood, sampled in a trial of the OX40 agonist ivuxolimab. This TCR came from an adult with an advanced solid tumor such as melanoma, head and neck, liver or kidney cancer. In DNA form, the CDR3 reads TGCGCCAGCAGCCAAGATATTTGGCAGCCCCAGCATTTT. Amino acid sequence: CASSQDIWQPQHF.